A selection of T cell receptor beta chains follows, all from one sample in a study of Graves' ophthalmopathy and Graves' hyperthyroidism. A single record per CDR3 protein comes from TCRdb applying MiXCR to the multiplex PCR reads. The repertoire consists of about 740,000 distinct CDR3 sequences, with roughly two fifths occurring once and the leading ten covering 44%. Source material: peripheral blood. The receptors stem from an adult man with Graves' ophthalmopathy. Each CDR3 is given with its conserved first and last residue. The D gene is left open where the match is weak. Some rows have no size entry. The others give once, few or many, or a class for an expanded clone.

J gene: TRBJ2-2; V gene: TRBV29-1; D gene: TRBD2; clone size: NA; CDR3 protein: CSVGYSGGTGRVFF; CDR3 DNA: TGCAGCGTTGGGTATAGCGGGGGCACCGGGAGGGTGTTTTTT
J gene: TRBJ2-2; V gene: TRBV19; D gene: NA; clone size: few; CDR3 protein: CASRQGSGELFF; CDR3 DNA: TGTGCCTCTCGCCAGGGCTCGGGGGAGCTGTTTTTT
J gene: TRBJ1-1; V gene: TRBV10-3; D gene: NA; clone size: NA; CDR3 protein: CVIRDGYKNTEAFF; CDR3 DNA: TGTGTCATCAGGGATGGATACAAGAACACTGAAGCTTTCTTT
J gene: TRBJ1-3; V gene: TRBV24-1; D gene: NA; clone size: few; CDR3 protein: CATSDSQGSGTTIYF; CDR3 DNA: TGTGCCACCAGTGATTCACAGGGCTCTGGAACCACCATATATTTT
J gene: TRBJ1-6; V gene: TRBV12-3/TRBV12-4; D gene: NA; clone size: NA; CDR3 protein: CASSLRVGNSPLHF; CDR3 DNA: TGTGCCAGCAGTTTAAGGGTGGGGAATTCACCCCTCCACTTT
J gene: TRBJ1-4; V gene: TRBV4-3; D gene: TRBD1; clone size: NA; CDR3 protein: CASSLGQGALEKLFF; CDR3 DNA: TGCGCCAGCAGCCTCGGACAGGGGGCTTTGGAAAAACTGTTTTTT
J gene: TRBJ2-7; V gene: TRBV14; D gene: NA; clone size: many; CDR3 protein: CASSQVGGYEQYF; CDR3 DNA: TGCGCCAGCAGCCAAGTGGGCGGGTACGAGCAGTACTTC
J gene: TRBJ2-7; V gene: TRBV9; D gene: NA; clone size: many; CDR3 protein: CASSVEPLPDEQYF; CDR3 DNA: TGTGCCAGCAGCGTAGAGCCATTACCGGACGAGCAGTACTTC
J gene: TRBJ2-7; V gene: TRBV20-1; D gene: NA; clone size: few; CDR3 protein: CSARVRPGPLNEQYF; CDR3 DNA: TGCAGTGCTAGAGTCCGGCCAGGGCCTCTTAACGAGCAGTACTTC
J gene: TRBJ2-6; V gene: TRBV29-1; D gene: NA; clone size: NA; CDR3 protein: CSVGDTTGSGANVLTF; CDR3 DNA: TGCAGCGTGGGGGACACAACAGGGTCTGGGGCCAACGTCCTGACTTTC
J gene: TRBJ1-1; V gene: TRBV3-1; D gene: NA; clone size: NA; CDR3 protein: CASSQDFREAFF; CDR3 DNA: TGTGCCAGCAGCCAAGATTTCAGGGAAGCTTTCTTT
J gene: TRBJ2-5; V gene: TRBV29-1; D gene: TRBD2; clone size: many; CDR3 protein: CSVSAGYQETQYF; CDR3 DNA: TGCAGCGTCTCAGCGGGATACCAAGAGACCCAGTACTTC
J gene: TRBJ2-6; V gene: TRBV5-1; D gene: NA; clone size: NA; CDR3 protein: CASSFDTSGANVLTF; CDR3 DNA: TGCGCCAGCAGCTTTGACACCTCTGGGGCCAACGTCCTGACTTTC
J gene: TRBJ1-1; V gene: TRBV12-3/TRBV12-4; D gene: NA; clone size: NA; CDR3 protein: CASSSRGSGTEAFF; CDR3 DNA: TGTGCCAGCAGTAGCAGGGGTTCGGGTACTGAAGCTTTCTTT
J gene: TRBJ2-5; V gene: TRBV4-2; D gene: NA; clone size: few; CDR3 protein: CASSQDRWGIQETQYF; CDR3 DNA: TGTGCCAGCAGCCAAGATCGTTGGGGGATCCAAGAGACCCAGTACTTC
J gene: TRBJ2-6; V gene: TRBV15; D gene: NA; clone size: many; CDR3 protein: CATSRVSETSGANVLTF; CDR3 DNA: TGTGCCACCAGCAGAGTCTCCGAAACCTCTGGGGCCAACGTCCTGACTTTC
J gene: TRBJ1-1; V gene: TRBV11-3; D gene: TRBD1; clone size: NA; CDR3 protein: CASSAGQFTEAFF; CDR3 DNA: TGTGCCAGCAGCGCGGGACAGTTCACTGAAGCTTTCTTT
J gene: TRBJ1-1; V gene: TRBV10-3; D gene: NA; clone size: once; CDR3 protein: CAIRMMSTEAFF; CDR3 DNA: TGTGCCATCCGCATGATGAGCACTGAAGCTTTCTTT
J gene: TRBJ2-7; V gene: TRBV19; D gene: NA; clone size: NA; CDR3 protein: CASSLVRTGPYEQYF; CDR3 DNA: TGTGCCAGCAGCTTAGTGCGGACGGGGCCCTACGAGCAGTACTTC
J gene: TRBJ2-7; V gene: TRBV20-1; D gene: NA; clone size: NA; CDR3 protein: CSARGLAIYEQYF; CDR3 DNA: TGCAGTGCTAGAGGCCTAGCGATCTACGAGCAGTACTTC
J gene: TRBJ1-1; V gene: TRBV25-1; D gene: TRBD1; clone size: NA; CDR3 protein: CAQGTDPEAFF; CDR3 DNA: TGTGCCCAAGGGACAGACCCTGAAGCTTTCTTT
J gene: TRBJ2-2; V gene: TRBV25-1; D gene: NA; clone size: NA; CDR3 protein: CASSYPQDGELFF; CDR3 DNA: TGTGCCAGCAGTTACCCACAGGACGGGGAGCTGTTTTTT
J gene: TRBJ2-5; V gene: TRBV25-1; D gene: TRBD1; clone size: NA; CDR3 protein: CASYERTGGYETQYF; CDR3 DNA: TGTGCCAGCTATGAACGGACAGGGGGGTATGAGACCCAGTACTTC
J gene: TRBJ1-1; V gene: TRBV20-1; D gene: TRBD1; clone size: few; CDR3 protein: CSARGMIDRDTEAFF; CDR3 DNA: TGCAGTGCTAGGGGTATGATTGACAGGGACACTGAAGCTTTCTTT
J gene: TRBJ2-7; V gene: TRBV11-3; D gene: TRBD2; clone size: few; CDR3 protein: CASSSLDRLAGNEQYF; CDR3 DNA: TGTGCCAGCAGCTCCCTCGACCGACTAGCGGGGAACGAGCAGTACTTC
J gene: TRBJ1-1; V gene: TRBV15; D gene: TRBD1; clone size: NA; CDR3 protein: CATSRVNEGATEAFF; CDR3 DNA: TGTGCCACCAGCAGAGTCAATGAGGGGGCTACTGAAGCTTTCTTT
J gene: TRBJ1-1; V gene: TRBV29-1; D gene: NA; clone size: many; CDR3 protein: CSVENTEAFF; CDR3 DNA: TGCAGCGTTGAGAACACTGAAGCTTTCTTT
J gene: TRBJ2-5; V gene: TRBV25-1; D gene: TRBD2; clone size: NA; CDR3 protein: CASSSRTSGGVFKQYF; CDR3 DNA: TGTGCCAGCAGTTCGCGGACTAGCGGGGGGGTGTTTAAACAGTACTTC
J gene: TRBJ1-1; V gene: TRBV29-1; D gene: NA; clone size: NA; CDR3 protein: CSYDSMNTEAFF; CDR3 DNA: TGCAGTTACGACAGCATGAACACTGAAGCTTTCTTT
J gene: TRBJ2-2; V gene: TRBV2; D gene: TRBD1; clone size: few; CDR3 protein: CASILDWTGGTGELFF; CDR3 DNA: TGTGCCAGCATCCTCGATTGGACAGGGGGGACCGGGGAGCTGTTTTTT
J gene: TRBJ1-5; V gene: TRBV7-2; D gene: NA; clone size: NA; CDR3 protein: CASSWDQAAGPQHF; CDR3 DNA: TGTGCCAGCTCCTGGGATCAGGCCGCCGGGCCCCAGCATTTT
J gene: TRBJ1-5; V gene: TRBV10-3; D gene: NA; clone size: NA; CDR3 protein: CAISVGAGQETQHF; CDR3 DNA: TGTGCCATCAGTGTCGGAGCCGGCCAAGAGACCCAGCATTTT
J gene: TRBJ1-5; V gene: TRBV7-9; D gene: TRBD1; clone size: many; CDR3 protein: CASSLGGQGGRNQPQHF; CDR3 DNA: TGTGCCAGCAGCTTAGGGGGACAGGGTGGGCGCAATCAGCCCCAGCATTTT
J gene: TRBJ2-5; V gene: TRBV24-1; D gene: TRBD2; clone size: NA; CDR3 protein: CASSPAPAGGRETQYF; CDR3 DNA: TGTGCCAGCAGCCCTGCCCCAGCGGGGGGCAGGGAGACCCAGTACTTC
J gene: TRBJ2-5; V gene: TRBV20-1; D gene: TRBD2; clone size: NA; CDR3 protein: CSARGDSGRGETQYF; CDR3 DNA: TGCAGTGCTAGAGGAGATAGCGGGAGAGGAGAGACCCAGTACTTC
J gene: TRBJ2-5; V gene: TRBV20-1; D gene: NA; clone size: NA; CDR3 protein: CSAETEGGFQETQYF; CDR3 DNA: TGCAGTGCAGAAACGGAGGGGGGCTTCCAAGAGACCCAGTACTTC
J gene: TRBJ1-1; V gene: TRBV25-1; D gene: NA; clone size: NA; CDR3 protein: CASSYPGRGTEAFF; CDR3 DNA: TGTGCCAGCAGTTACCCCGGACGTGGGACTGAAGCTTTCTTT
J gene: TRBJ1-2; V gene: TRBV29-1; D gene: NA; clone size: many; CDR3 protein: CSVELQGLHGYTF; CDR3 DNA: TGCAGCGTTGAACTACAGGGACTGCATGGCTACACCTTC
J gene: TRBJ2-7; V gene: TRBV6-1; D gene: NA; clone size: NA; CDR3 protein: CASSGAGEYEQYF; CDR3 DNA: TGTGCCAGCAGTGGGGCAGGGGAATACGAGCAGTACTTC
J gene: TRBJ2-7; V gene: TRBV5-6; D gene: TRBD2; clone size: few; CDR3 protein: CASTSSGGTRVYEQYF; CDR3 DNA: TGTGCCAGCACCTCTTCGGGTGGGACTAGAGTCTACGAGCAGTACTTC
J gene: TRBJ2-7; V gene: TRBV7-2; D gene: TRBD2; clone size: many; CDR3 protein: CASSPGLAIYEQYF; CDR3 DNA: TGTGCCAGCAGCCCGGGACTAGCAATCTACGAGCAGTACTTC
J gene: TRBJ1-2; V gene: TRBV6-6; D gene: NA; clone size: NA; CDR3 protein: CASSQGTSGGYTF; CDR3 DNA: TGTGCCAGCAGTCAAGGGACCTCCGGGGGCTACACCTTC
J gene: TRBJ1-2; V gene: TRBV24-1; D gene: NA; clone size: many; CDR3 protein: CATSDGPSRANYGYTF; CDR3 DNA: TGTGCCACCAGTGATGGCCCGAGCAGGGCAAACTATGGCTACACCTTC
J gene: TRBJ1-1; V gene: TRBV11-2; D gene: NA; clone size: many; CDR3 protein: CASSLVGMNTEAFF; CDR3 DNA: TGTGCCAGCAGCTTAGTTGGCATGAACACTGAAGCTTTCTTT
J gene: TRBJ2-5; V gene: TRBV19; D gene: NA; clone size: NA; CDR3 protein: CASNAGGRGGETQYF; CDR3 DNA: TGTGCCAGTAATGCCGGTGGCAGGGGAGGGGAGACCCAGTACTTC
J gene: TRBJ1-2; V gene: TRBV20-1; D gene: NA; clone size: many; CDR3 protein: CSARDSTYGYTF; CDR3 DNA: TGCAGTGCTAGGGACAGTACCTATGGCTACACCTTC
J gene: TRBJ1-4; V gene: TRBV7-9; D gene: NA; clone size: many; CDR3 protein: CASSPQGTEKLFF; CDR3 DNA: TGTGCCAGCAGCCCTCAGGGGACTGAAAAACTGTTTTTT